This T cell receptor beta chain was recorded in a study of cytomegalovirus exposure and HLA in healthy donors. The PCR had 60 Vbeta and 13 Jbeta primers. TCRdb's copy holds only in-frame clones and misses some; the assay was immunoSEQ multiplex PCR. The sample yields about 180,000 clones, about 79% seen once. This clone was picked up a small number of times. The specimen was PBMCs. The receptor's source is a young man in good health and CMV-seronegative.

The CDR3 bases are TGTGCCAGCAGTGGAGCGGATCAGCCCCAGCATTTT. Its protein product is CASSGADQPQHF. The chain combines TRBV25-1 with TRBJ1-5, with unresolved D. The CDR3 runs 12 residues. V was pared by 4 bases and J by 5 bases, with 6 bases between. The germline CDR1 and CDR2 sequences are MGHDK and SYGVNS.